This T cell receptor (beta chain) was sequenced for a study of identifying expanded T cells in peripheral blood. Healthy donors had no documented immune events, such as infections, while sampled. Only in-frame clones appear in the TCRdb table, and some are missing; sequencing was by immunoSEQ multiplex PCR. The table includes fewer than 60,000 clones, roughly 80% detected once. General study results and limits: Roughly 1.2 clones differed between technical replicates, versus 16.4 and 19 over time. Across healthy donors, higher total template counts meant significantly greater roughly two-week count variance.

This clone was picked up a small number of times. No antigen is known for it. The germline V gene has CDR1 LNHDA and CDR2 SQIVND (reference sequence). The CDR3 extends over 15 amino acids. After removal of 3 bases from V and 5 bases from J, the junction contained 8 bases not matched to a gene. The receptor was derived from a person aged 18 to 70 in good health. Sequences were obtained from blood. The V and J genes are TRBV19 and TRBJ2-5, with 8 positions matching TRBD1. CDR3 protein: CASSISQGARETQYF. CDR3 coding DNA: TGTGCCAGTAGTATTTCCCAGGGGGCCAGGGAGACCCAGTACTTC.